This T cell receptor beta chain derives from a study of T cell responses to AZD1222 COVID-19 vaccine. Study-wide results and limits: Among the donors, most were white British and more were female, and clonal diversity was possibly underestimated. Repertoires were sampled only after the peak T cell response. Only a handful of individuals given AZD1222 were seropositive at baseline. With dominance at 160-218 and 743-854, vaccine-associated CD4 TCRs spanned spike.

With regard to this clone: No antigen is known for it.

Assay: immunoSEQ multiplex PCR; the TCRdb copy retains only in-frame clones and omits some. The data show approximately 68,000 clones, with around 89% seen just once and roughly a fifth held by the top ten. CDR1 MNHEY and CDR2 SVGEGT come from the germline V gene. Trimming cost V 4 bases and J 0 bases, with 13 bases left between them. The length of the CDR3 is 16 residues. The specimen comprised peripheral blood, sampled on day 0 of AZD1222 vaccination. The receptor was isolated from an adult in good health. This chain uses TRBV6-2 or TRBV6-3 with TRBJ2-1; possibly TRBD1 for D (5 bases). This CDR3 is CASSFPIRDSYNEQFF. In DNA, the CDR3 is TGTGCCAGCAGTTTCCCCATCAGGGACTCCTACAATGAGCAGTTCTTC.